The rows below give T cell receptor beta chains drawn from one sample of a study of cytomegalovirus exposure and HLA in healthy donors. The table came from immunoSEQ multiplex PCR; TCRdb's copy has only in-frame clones and leaves some out. This table holds 95,000 to 150,000 clones, about 78% found once. Sequences were obtained from PBMCs. All receptors come from a woman aged 40 to 50 in good health and CMV-seropositive. Each CDR3 is given without its conserved first and last residue.

V: TRBV2; CDR3: ASSSGDRAF
V: TRBV7-9; CDR3: ASSTGVTANEKLF
V: TRBV6-5; CDR3: ASSRDRGPTEAF
V: TRBV4-1; CDR3: ASSQSAGGGPQH
V: TRBV2; CDR3: ASSGRQHRQF
V: TRBV18; CDR3: ASSPGTGYYEQY
V: TRBV4-3; CDR3: ASSQERGGRLMNTEAF
V: TRBV2; CDR3: ASNRQNNQPQH
V: TRBV7-2; CDR3: ASSASGTGFRYEQY
V: TRBV5-4; CDR3: ASSLPRGSTNEQF
V: TRBV9; CDR3: ASSVEGGGSPLH
V: TRBV4-1; CDR3: ASSRNRVNTEAF
V: TRBV5-4; CDR3: ASSPGGGVGELF
V: TRBV27; CDR3: ASSSPGTGNYGYT
V: TRBV4-3; CDR3: ASGPGLAKDTQY
V: TRBV6-1; CDR3: ASSARQGSVNTEAF
V: TRBV7-8; CDR3: ASEGGRNNSPLH
V: TRBV7-2; CDR3: ASSLEAQGNGYT
V: TRBV7-6; CDR3: ASSPVPGANVLT
V: TRBV4-3; CDR3: ASSLHWTGNNSPLH
V: TRBV5-1; CDR3: ASRLGGNTEAF
V: TRBV5-1; CDR3: ASSWGADAEAF
V: TRBV11-1; CDR3: ASSPRWGGLEKLF
V: TRBV6-5; CDR3: ATYITTYGYT
V: TRBV11-2; CDR3: ASSLLPASGLKETQY
V: TRBV2; CDR3: ASTRGGGLSYEQY
V: TRBV4-2; CDR3: ASSQLERNAGTQY
V: TRBV9; CDR3: ASSVGLAETDTQY
V: TRBV6-5; CDR3: ASINRYDEAF
V: TRBV13; CDR3: ASSFGLRGGNTIY
V: TRBV5-1; CDR3: ASSLFGEGNTEAF
V: TRBV10-3; CDR3: ATKTGTDNTEAF
V: TRBV6-5; CDR3: ASSRLAGNNEQF
V: TRBV7-6; CDR3: ASSLGVATNEKLF
V: TRBV11-3; CDR3: ASSLSGSSYAGELF
V: TRBV11-2; CDR3: ASSDWTGYYGYT
V: TRBV27; CDR3: ASSLYTGNTEAF
V: TRBV18; CDR3: ASSPGGDRWPQH
V: TRBV9; CDR3: ASSVGQGYDIQY
V: TRBV11-3; CDR3: ASSPAGMNTEAF
V: TRBV4-3; CDR3: ASSQDRGGTYEQY
V: TRBV18; CDR3: ASSPPTGSYGYT
V: TRBV27; CDR3: ASSYGEAYEQY
V: TRBV6-6; CDR3: ASSYRDRGTEAF
V: TRBV21-1; CDR3: ASSKVPRGPQY
V: TRBV5-6; CDR3: ASSLDGREDSPLH
V: TRBV2; CDR3: ASSRGQETQY
V: TRBV6-1; CDR3: ASNSGTDWEKLF